The 32 T cell receptor beta chains presented below share a single source sample, sequenced in a study of Graves' ophthalmopathy and Graves' hyperthyroidism. Investigators amplified TCR beta CDR3 regions from RNA transcripts. First-round RT-PCR used HTBI primers; second-round multiplex PCR followed. TCRdb itself ran the multiplex PCR reads through MiXCR, one entry per CDR3 protein. There are over a million distinct CDR3 sequences in the sample; less than 45% occur only once, and approximately 12% lies in the top ten. Input material: peripheral blood or thyroid tissue (not recorded which). The receptor set was obtained from an adult man with Graves' hyperthyroidism.

This chain connects TRBV19 to TRBJ1-5; no firm D call. The CDR3 contains 15 residues. The V and J ends lost 2 bases and 0 bases respectively, with 8 bases between them. The germline V gene encodes CDR1 LNHDA and CDR2 SQIVND (reference sequence). This chain's CDR3 is CASSIRVSSNQPQHF. Here the CDR3 DNA reads TGTGCCAGTAGTATACGGGTGTCTAGCAATCAGCCCCAGCATTTT.

For this clonotype: One junction end disagrees with the germline gene, perhaps due to a read error. The chain carries TRBV5-1 and TRBJ1-4, with D tentatively TRBD1 (5 bases). Germline lookup yields CDR1 SGHRS and CDR2 YFSETQ. This CDR3 spans 15 amino acids. The CDR3: CASSPNGGREEKPFF. The CDR3 DNA is TGTGCCAGCAGCCCGAACGGGGGAAGAGAGGAAAAACCGTTTTTT.

A note on this clonotype: A single base separates this from a much larger clone, so it may be a read error. The chain couples TRBV7-3 to TRBJ1-1, with D unclear. The CDR3 totals 15 residues. The germline V gene encodes CDR1 SGHTA and CDR2 FQGTGA. Trimming removed 6 bases at V and 2 bases at J, with 16 bases between. This chain's CDR3 is CASSPPGRRNTEAFF. CDR3 nucleotides: TGTGCCAGCAGTCCCCCGGGCCGGAGAAACACTGAAGCTTTCTTT.

The sample holds many counts of this clonotype. This rearrangement joins TRBV19 to TRBJ1-2; TRBD1 agrees at 9 bases. CDR3 size: 14 residues. CDR1 is LNHDA and CDR2 is SQIVND in the germline V gene (reference sequence). V lost 6 bases and J lost 4; bases outside the gene matches: 6. As DNA, the CDR3 is TGTGCCAGTAGCCGGACAGGGGATTCCTATGGCTACACCTTC. Its protein product is CASSRTGDSYGYTF.

This clonotype was detected only a few times. J is TRBJ1-5 and V is TRBV24-1; no clear D. The CDR3 length is 15 residues. Germline loops: CDR1 KGHDR, CDR2 SFDVKD. Deletions cut 5 bases from V and 2 bases from J, with 12 bases between. The CDR3 loop reads CATSARGSGNQPQHF. CDR3 DNA: TGTGCCACCAGTGCGCGGGGAAGCGGCAATCAGCCCCAGCATTTT.

This clonotype was seen a few times. The chain uses TRBV12-3 or TRBV12-4 and TRBJ2-5; D ambiguous. V lost 8 bases and J lost 5, with 12 bases in between. The CDR3 is 12 amino acids. CDR3 in amino acids: CASSVQMETQYF. CDR3 coding DNA: TGTGCCAGCTCGGTACAGATGGAGACCCAGTACTTC.

The sample holds a few counts of this clonotype. The rearrangement joins TRBV6-5 to TRBJ1-2, with D hard to call. V was shortened by 7 bases and J by 2 bases, with 14 bases between the two germline ends. Germline CDR1 reads MNHEY; CDR2 reads SVGAGI. The CDR3 is 14 residues long. CDR3 bases: TGTGCCAGCAACGAGAAGATAGAAAACTATGGCTACACCTTC. This gives the protein CASNEKIENYGYTF.

The chain combines TRBV29-1 with TRBJ2-7, with 8 positions matching TRBD1. With V trimmed by 1 base and J by 4 bases, 12 bases remained unmatched. The CDR3 runs 16 residues. The germline V gene encodes CDR1 SQVTM and CDR2 ANQGSEA. The chain's CDR3 is CSVEGAPDRDRYEQYF. In nucleotides, the CDR3 is TGCAGCGTTGAAGGTGCCCCGGACAGGGACCGGTACGAGCAGTACTTC.

The chain combines TRBV6-5 with TRBJ2-2, with unresolved D. Germline values: CDR1 MNHEY, CDR2 SVGAGI. V shed 0 bases and J shed 4 bases, with 15 bases lying between them. The CDR3 length is 17 residues. This CDR3 is CASSYSTQLPSTGELFF. The CDR3 nucleotides are TGTGCCAGCAGTTACTCGACGCAGCTACCGAGCACCGGGGAGCTGTTTTTT.

This chain uses TRBV9 with TRBJ2-7; the match to TRBD1 covers 9 bases. The CDR3 contains 16 residues. The germline gives CDR1 SGDLS, CDR2 YYNGEE. Germline trimming cut 4 bases from V and 0 bases from J; bases unmatched to any gene: 8. The CDR3 reads CASSPRGTGTSYEQYF. DNA of the CDR3: TGTGCCAGCAGCCCGAGAGGGACAGGGACCTCCTACGAGCAGTACTTC.

The V call is TRBV6-2 or TRBV6-3, the J call TRBJ2-7; TRBD2 aligns across 9 bases. This CDR3 is built from 17 residues. With V trimmed by 0 bases and J by 1 base, 7 bases remained unmatched. Germline V lookup: CDR1 MNHEY, CDR2 SVGEGT. The CDR3 DNA reads TGTGCCAGCAGTTACTCGACAAGCGGGGGGCTGTCCTACGAGCAGTACTTC. Amino acids: CASSYSTSGGLSYEQYF.

This clonotype was counted at least ten times. The V call is TRBV7-8, the J call TRBJ1-4, with a weak D call TRBD1 (5 bases). The CDR3 is 14 amino acids. Germline CDR1 reads SGHVS; CDR2 reads FQNEAQ. V lost 5 bases, J lost 6 bases, and 13 bases lay in between. CDR3 region: CASSVRDGDEKLFF. The CDR3 nucleotides read TGTGCCAGCAGCGTCCGGGACGGTGATGAAAAACTGTTTTTT.

There are many counts of this clonotype. The chain links TRBV19 to TRBJ1-5; no definite D call. Trimming cost V 1 base and J 6 bases, with 7 bases left between them. Germline lookup yields CDR1 LNHDA and CDR2 SQIVND (reference sequence). The CDR3 contains 13 residues. The CDR3 sequence is CASSIAWGQPQHF. The DNA of the CDR3 is TGTGCCAGTAGTATAGCGTGGGGTCAGCCCCAGCATTTT. The whole variable domain, remainder taken from reference TRBV19 and TRBJ1-5, is DGGITQSPKYLFRKEGQNVTLSCEQNLNHDAMYWYRQDPGQGLRLIYYSQIVNDFQKGDIAEGYSVSREKKESFPLTVTSAQKNPTAFYLCASSIAWGQPQHFGDGTRLSIL.

As regards this clonotype: With a much larger clone just one base away, this may be a read error. J is TRBJ2-7 and V is TRBV5-1, with a weak D call TRBD1 (5 bases). The CDR3 covers 15 residues. Germline CDR1 and CDR2: SGHRS and YFSETQ. The chain's CDR3 is CAGSLAAGPSDEQYF. The CDR3 bases are TGCGCCGGCAGCTTGGCAGCAGGGCCATCCGACGAGCAGTACTTC.

Concerning this clonotype itself: A much larger clone differs by one base, so this may be a read error. This sequence joins TRBV14 and TRBJ2-2, with D possibly TRBD2 on 5 matching bases. This CDR3 is built from 13 residues. Germline V gene sequence: CDR1 SGHDN, CDR2 FVKESK. CDR3 nucleotides: TGTGCCAGCAGCCAGACTTGGTCCGGGGAGCGGTTTTTT. It codes for CASSQTWSGERFF.

The rearrangement links TRBV20-1 to TRBJ1-2, with D possibly TRBD1 on 6 matching bases. There are 15 residues in the CDR3. The germline V gene encodes CDR1 DFQATT and CDR2 SNEGSKA (reference sequence). Between the trimmed V and J ends, which lost 7 bases and 1 base, there was a span of 19 bases. The CDR3 spells CSGDIKRDHNYGYTF. The CDR3 DNA is TGCAGTGGGGACATCAAACGGGACCATAACTATGGCTACACCTTC.

V gene TRBV7-3 combines with J gene TRBJ2-2; 7 nucleotides line up with TRBD2. The germline V gene has CDR1 SGHTA and CDR2 FQGTGA. The CDR3 runs 16 residues. Trimming at V came to 4 bases and at J to 6 bases, leaving 11 bases not matched to a gene. This CDR3 reads CASSSLVREIAGELFF. The DNA for the CDR3 is TGTGCCAGCAGCTCCCTTGTGCGGGAGATCGCCGGGGAGCTGTTTTTT.

In this sample, this clonotype turned up many times. The DNA for the CDR3 is TGTGCCAGCAGCTTCGAGGGGAGGAGTCGCTACGAGCAGTACTTC. Translation: CASSFEGRSRYEQYF. The chain uses TRBV7-2 and TRBJ2-7, with TRBD2 as a possible D gene (6 bases). V lost 3 bases and J lost 3, with 15 bases in between. CDR3 length: 15 residues. CDR1 is SGHTA and CDR2 is FQGNSA in the germline V gene.

CDR3 nucleotide sequence: TGTGCCACAGGAACGTATAACTATGGCTACACCTTC. It specifies CATGTYNYGYTF. The genes are TRBV25-1 and TRBJ1-2; D remains ambiguous. CDR1 and CDR2 from the germline V gene are MGHDK and SYGVNS. The CDR3 extends over 12 amino acids. Deletions cut 10 bases from V and 1 base from J, with 10 bases between.

As to this clonotype: Given a much more abundant clone one base away, this may be a read error. The V and J genes are TRBV9 and TRBJ2-7, with 8 bases fitting TRBD1. Per the germline V gene, CDR1 is SGDLS and CDR2 is YYNGEE. The CDR3 totals 15 residues. After removal of 0 bases from V and 8 bases from J, the junction contained 10 bases not matched to a gene. The CDR3 DNA reads TGTGCCAGCAGCGTAGGCAGTCCGACAGGGGACAAGCAGTACTTC. Translated, it gives CASSVGSPTGDKQYF.

This clonotype was found many times. The genes are TRBV12-5 and TRBJ1-5, with 7 bases aligning to TRBD1. The CDR3 runs to 17 residues. After removal of 4 bases from V and 7 bases from J, the junction contained 16 bases not matched to a gene. Germline V gene data show CDR1 as LGHNT and CDR2 as FRNRAP. In nucleotides, the CDR3 is TGTGCTAGTGGTTGGCGGTGGACAGGCCCTAGCGGGCAGCCCCAGCATTTT. Residues: CASGWRWTGPSGQPQHF.

This clonotype was counted at least ten times. The chain carries TRBV7-8 and TRBJ2-7, with D possibly being TRBD1 (5 bases). The V gene's germline CDR1 is SGHVS and CDR2 FQNEAQ. The V end was cut by 6 bases, the J end by 0 bases, with 9 bases between. This CDR3 has 13 residues. In nucleotides, the CDR3 is TGTGCCAGCAGACCGACAGCCTCCTACGAGCAGTACTTC. Translating gives CASRPTASYEQYF.

The chain uses TRBV29-1 and TRBJ1-5; 9 bases fit TRBD1. The CDR3 sequence is 15 residues long. J lost 4 bases, V lost 3 bases, and 7 bases had no gene match. Looked up from germline, CDR1 is SQVTM and CDR2 is ANQGSEA. The CDR3 loop is CSVDERGQGNQPQHF. The CDR3 nucleotides read TGCAGCGTTGATGAGAGGGGACAGGGTAATCAGCCCCAGCATTTT.

This clonotype was recorded a few times. The genes are TRBV20-1 and TRBJ2-7, with 7 bases that match TRBD2. The germline V gene has CDR1 DFQATT and CDR2 SNEGSKA (reference sequence). The length of the CDR3 is 15 residues. With 1 base clipped from V and 3 bases from J, the junction kept 9 bases outside the gene matches. The CDR3 DNA sequence: TGCAGTGCTAGAGTTCTTGGCGGGAGATTCTACGAGCAGTACTTC. Its protein is CSARVLGGRFYEQYF.

Written as DNA, the CDR3 is TGTGCCAGCAGCTTATTATCGGGGGGGGACACTGAAGCTTTCTTT. As protein: CASSLLSGGDTEAFF. This chain uses TRBV11-2 with TRBJ1-1; TRBD1 might be the D (5 bases). V lost 2 bases and J 3 bases, leaving 13 bases between the germline ends. The CDR3 contains 15 residues. Per the germline V gene, CDR1 is SGHAT and CDR2 is FQNNGV.

This clonotype was observed a few times. The chain couples TRBV30 to TRBJ2-5; perhaps D is TRBD1 or TRBD2 (6 bases each). The germline V gene encodes CDR1 GTSNPN and CDR2 SVGIG (reference sequence). The CDR3 spans 15 residues. The V and J ends lost 2 bases and 5 bases respectively, with 18 bases between them. This chain's CDR3 is CAWSYLGGGTETQYF. The CDR3 DNA follows: TGTGCCTGGAGTTACCTCGGAGGGGGTACGGAGACCCAGTACTTC. The full variable domain, its missing parts supplied by reference TRBV30 and TRBJ2-5, is SQTIHQWPATLVQPVGSPLSLECTVEGTSNPNLYWYRQAAGRGLQLLFYSVGIGQISSEVPQNLSASRPQDRQFILSSKKLLLSDSGFYLCAWSYLGGGTETQYFGPGTRLLVL.

The rearrangement links TRBV5-1 to TRBJ2-2; D is possibly TRBD2 (5 bases). The germline V gene has CDR1 SGHRS and CDR2 YFSETQ. The CDR3 spans 16 residues. Trimming cost V 6 bases and J 6 bases, with 21 bases left between them. CDR3 residues: CASMDASKILSGELFF. The CDR3 DNA reads as TGCGCCAGCATGGATGCTAGCAAAATTTTATCCGGGGAGCTGTTTTTT. Looking up the rest from reference TRBV5-1 and TRBJ2-2 gives the full variable domain: KAGVTQTPRYLIKTRGQQVTLSCSPISGHRSVSWYQQTPGQGLQFLFEYFSETQRNKGNFPGRFSGRQFSNSRSEMNVSTLELGDSALYLCASMDASKILSGELFFGEGSRLTVL.

This clonotype showed up many times. CDR3 loop: CASSELAGTGGAGELFF. CDR3 bases: TGTGCCAGCAGTGAGCTTGCCGGGACAGGGGGAGCCGGGGAGCTGTTTTTT. The chain employs TRBV25-1 and TRBJ2-2; 11 bases line up with TRBD1. The germline gives CDR1 MGHDK, CDR2 SYGVNS. The CDR3 extends over 17 amino acids. The V segment lost 3 bases and the J segment 6 bases; nucleotides outside the gene matches: 9.

This clonotype was recorded many times. This chain joins TRBV29-1 and TRBJ1-1; 7 bases are shared with TRBD1. CDR3 length: 13 amino acids. Germline V gene lookup returns CDR1 SQVTM and CDR2 ANQGSEA. V shed 5 bases and J 4 bases; nucleotides not matched to a gene: 7. In DNA form, the CDR3 reads TGCAGCGTTCTCAGGGGGTTGAGCACTGAAGCTTTCTTT. Translating gives CSVLRGLSTEAFF.

A few counts support this clonotype. The V gene is TRBV6-5, the J gene TRBJ1-5; TRBD1 might be the D (6 bases). The CDR3 has 15 amino acids. Germline V lookup: CDR1 MNHEY, CDR2 SVGAGI. Between the trimmed V and J ends, which lost 8 bases and 0 bases, there was a span of 14 bases. The DNA for the CDR3 is TGTGCCAGCCGCCGGACAGAATATAGCAATCAGCCCCAGCATTTT. It translates to CASRRTEYSNQPQHF.

This clonotype appeared a few times. The chain recombines TRBV30 with TRBJ1-1, with D uncertain. The CDR3 totals 11 residues. V was shortened by 6 bases and J by 1 base, with 6 bases between the two germline ends. Per the germline V gene, CDR1 is GTSNPN and CDR2 is SVGIG (reference sequence). In nucleotides, the CDR3 is TGTGCCTGTGATGAGAACACTGAAGCTTTCTTT. Translated, it gives CACDENTEAFF.

V is TRBV5-4 and J is TRBJ2-6; 7 bases fit TRBD2. V was pared by 0 bases and J by 6 bases, with 6 bases of the junction left unmatched. The CDR3 spans 16 residues. Per the germline V gene, CDR1 is SGHNT and CDR2 is YYREEE (reference sequence). The CDR3 sequence is CASSLVYAGVANVLTF. The CDR3 DNA follows: TGTGCCAGCAGCTTGGTTTACGCGGGAGTGGCCAACGTCCTGACTTTC.